This TCR beta chain came from a study of T cells in Graves' hyperthyroidism and ophthalmopathy. At the level of the study: At initial diagnosis, before any treatment had begun, peripheral blood was obtained.

TCR beta CDR3 region amplification was performed from RNA transcripts. The HTBI set primed first-round TCR CDR3 RT-PCR. MiXCR, applied by TCRdb to the multiplex PCR reads, yields one record per CDR3 protein. The sample yields 500,000 to 700,000 distinct CDR3 sequences, over 15% seen once. The CDR3 runs 14 residues. The V end lost 4 bases, the J end lost 5 bases, and 16 bases lay between the germline ends. Germline CDR1 and CDR2: SGHTS and YDEGEE. Input material: blood. This receptor was obtained from a woman aged 18-35 years with Graves' hyperthyroidism. The chain joins TRBV5-8 to TRBJ2-7; D might be TRBD1 or TRBD2, each matching 5 bases. The CDR3 nucleotides read TGTGCCAGCAGCAGGACCGGGGCGTGGGACGAGCAGTACTTC. Translation gives CASSRTGAWDEQYF.